This TCR beta chain emerged from a study of blood T cell repertoires in COVID-19. At the level of the study: The samples span acute and convalescent COVID-19 from the United States, Italy and Spain.

The assay was immunoSEQ multiplex PCR, and TCRdb's table has in-frame clones only and misses some. The data hold roughly 81,000 clones, with about 85% observed a single time. This CDR3 contains 13 residues. The germline V gene has CDR1 MDHEN and CDR2 SYDVKM. J is TRBJ2-1 and V is TRBV28, with TRBD2 matching 11 bases. Sequencing was carried out using peripheral blood. The sequence was collected from a woman at least 80 years old with COVID-19, enrolled during active disease. The CDR3 sequence is CGARLAGYNEQFF. The CDR3 coding sequence is TGTGGAGCCAGACTAGCGGGATACAATGAGCAGTTCTTC.